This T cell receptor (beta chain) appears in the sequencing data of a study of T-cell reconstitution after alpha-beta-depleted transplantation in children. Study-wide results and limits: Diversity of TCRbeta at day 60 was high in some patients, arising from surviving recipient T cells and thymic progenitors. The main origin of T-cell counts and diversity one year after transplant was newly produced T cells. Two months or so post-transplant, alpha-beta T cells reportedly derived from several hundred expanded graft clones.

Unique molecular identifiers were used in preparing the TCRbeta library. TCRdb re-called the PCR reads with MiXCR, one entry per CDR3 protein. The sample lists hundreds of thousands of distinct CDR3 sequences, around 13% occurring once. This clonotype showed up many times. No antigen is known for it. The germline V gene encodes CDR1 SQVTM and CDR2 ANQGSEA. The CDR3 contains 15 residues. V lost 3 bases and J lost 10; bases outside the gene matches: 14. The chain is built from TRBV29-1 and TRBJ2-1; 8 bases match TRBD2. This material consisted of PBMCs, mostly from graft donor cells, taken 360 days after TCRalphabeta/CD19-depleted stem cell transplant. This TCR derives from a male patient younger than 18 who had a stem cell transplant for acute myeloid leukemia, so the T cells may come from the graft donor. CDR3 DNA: TGCAGCGTTGAGGGGGTTAGCGGGAAGGGGCCGGAGCAGTTCTTC. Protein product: CSVEGVSGKGPEQFF.